This TCR beta chain is from a study of cytomegalovirus exposure and HLA in healthy donors. The PCR made use of 60 Vbeta and 13 Jbeta primers. The table came from immunoSEQ multiplex PCR; TCRdb's copy has only in-frame clones and leaves some out. The sample comprises under 150,000 clones, 75% to 90% of which are singletons, and roughly 7.7% rests with the top ten. The study, taken as a whole, reports: Fewer N-insertions (relative to the roughly 720-donor mean) were reportedly seen in an Asian-associated ancestry cluster in a later analysis. Researchers reported in a later analysis that a missense DCLRE1C variant was tied to TCR beta V- and J-gene trimming. Previous analysis showed most TCR beta V segments were productive about 87% or about 30% of the time.

Of note for this clone: The target antigen is unknown.

The V gene's germline CDR1 is SEHNR and CDR2 FQNEAQ (reference sequence). The CDR3 runs 15 residues. Deletions cut 1 base from V and 5 bases from J, with 12 bases between. The clonotype comes from a woman between 50 and 59 years old in good health and CMV-seropositive. Specimen: PBMCs. J is TRBJ1-5 and V is TRBV7-9; a possible D gene is TRBD1 (6 bases). The CDR3 region is CASSLVAGEDQPQHF. As DNA, the CDR3 is TGTGCCAGCAGCTTAGTTGCAGGGGAAGATCAGCCCCAGCATTTT.